This TCR beta chain was profiled in a study of T cell repertoires in cytomegalovirus infection. TCRdb reprocessed the reads via MiXCR and lists one record per CDR3 protein. The data hold some 900,000 distinct CDR3 sequences, with 30% to 35% observed a single time. General study results and limits: The ex vivo response was dominated by HLA-C-restricted CMV-specific TCR beta clonotypes. Summed frequency of shared TCR beta families picked out CMV carriers who also had the relevant HLA.

V was cut by 1 base and J by 10 bases, with 20 bases left in between. The CDR3 is 16 amino acids. Germline CDR1 SGHVS, CDR2 FNYEAQ. Notes on this clonotype: Its matching antigen is unknown.

The chain carries TRBV7-6 and TRBJ2-1; D may be TRBD2 (6 bases). This specimen was cultured CD8+ T cells from PBMCs, taken from culture after CMV antigen stimulation. This receptor was taken from a human donor in good health (CMV status not recorded). Some clones in this sample may be carry-over from other donors' samples. CDR3 sequence reads: CASSLGTGGVREEQFF. The CDR3 bases are TGTGCCAGCAGCTTAGGCACTGGCGGGGTGAGAGAGGAGCAGTTCTTC.